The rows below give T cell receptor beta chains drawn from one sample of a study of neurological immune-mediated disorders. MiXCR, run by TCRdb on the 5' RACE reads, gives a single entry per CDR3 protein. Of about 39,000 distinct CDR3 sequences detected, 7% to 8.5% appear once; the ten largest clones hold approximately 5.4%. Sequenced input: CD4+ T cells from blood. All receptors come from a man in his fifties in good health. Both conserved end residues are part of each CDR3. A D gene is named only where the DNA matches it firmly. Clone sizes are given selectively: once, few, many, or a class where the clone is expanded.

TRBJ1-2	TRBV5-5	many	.	TGTGCCAGCAGCTTTCAGGGTCTGGGCTATGGCTACACCTTC	CASSFQGLGYGYTF
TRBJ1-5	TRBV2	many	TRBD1	TGTGCCAGCATGGACAGGATGGGAATATTGGGCAATCAGCCCCAGCATTTT	CASMDRMGILGNQPQHF
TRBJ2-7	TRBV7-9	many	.	TGTGCCAGCAGCTCATTGACAGGCTACGAGCAGTACTTC	CASSSLTGYEQYF
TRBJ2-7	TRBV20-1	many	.	TGCAGTGCTAGGAAAGCGCAGGGGAAAAATTGGGAGCAGTACTTC	CSARKAQGKNWEQYF
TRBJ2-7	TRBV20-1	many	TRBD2	TGCAGTGCTAGAGACCTTAGCGGGAAATTCAACGAGCAGTACTTC	CSARDLSGKFNEQYF
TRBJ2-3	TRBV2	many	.	TGTGCCAGCAGGATCCTGGTAGATACGCAGTATTTT	CASRILVDTQYF
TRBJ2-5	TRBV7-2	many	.	TGTGCCAGCAGCTTCTCCGCGGGAAGAGGAGAGACCCAGTACTTC	CASSFSAGRGETQYF
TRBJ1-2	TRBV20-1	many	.	TGCAGTGCTGGGTCCCCGCAGGGAAACTATGGCTACACCTTC	CSAGSPQGNYGYTF
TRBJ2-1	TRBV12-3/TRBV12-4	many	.	TGTGCCAGCAGTTTGTGGCGGGTGGGCAATGAGCAGTTCTTC	CASSLWRVGNEQFF
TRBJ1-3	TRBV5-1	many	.	TGCGCCAGCAGCTCAAACTCTGGAAACACCATATATTTT	CASSSNSGNTIYF
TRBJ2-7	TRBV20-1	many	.	TGCAGTGTTAGTCAGAGTACCTCCTACGAGCAGTACTTC	CSVSQSTSYEQYF
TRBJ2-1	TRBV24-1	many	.	TGTGCCACCAGTGATTTGCTCGCCAGGGGGCAGTTCTTC	CATSDLLARGQFF
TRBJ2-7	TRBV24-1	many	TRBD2	TGTGCCACCAGTGATTCCGACGGGGAGGGCTACGAGCAGTACTTC	CATSDSDGEGYEQYF
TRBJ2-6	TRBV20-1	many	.	TGCAGTGCCCCGGTTGGGGGATCGGTGTCTGGGGCCAACGTCCTGACTTTC	CSAPVGGSVSGANVLTF
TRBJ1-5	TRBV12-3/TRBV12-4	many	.	TGTGCCAGCAGTTTATCAGCAAGGAATCAGCCCCAGCATTTT	CASSLSARNQPQHF
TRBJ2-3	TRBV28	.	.	TGTGCCAGCAGTTTAAAGTGTTATACGCAGTATTTT	CASSLKCYTQYF
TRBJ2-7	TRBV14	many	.	TGTGCCAGCAGCCAAGCAGGAGTCGAGCAGTACTTC	CASSQAGVEQYF
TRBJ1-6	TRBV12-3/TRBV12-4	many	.	TGTGCCAGCAGTTTGGTAGATTCACCCCTCCACTTT	CASSLVDSPLHF
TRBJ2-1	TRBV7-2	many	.	TGTGCCAGCAGCTTGACTGGGACCCAGGTCTACAATGAGCAGTTCTTC	CASSLTGTQVYNEQFF
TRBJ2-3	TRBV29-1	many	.	TGCAGCGTCGCGGGAAGGGTACATGATACGCAGTATTTT	CSVAGRVHDTQYF